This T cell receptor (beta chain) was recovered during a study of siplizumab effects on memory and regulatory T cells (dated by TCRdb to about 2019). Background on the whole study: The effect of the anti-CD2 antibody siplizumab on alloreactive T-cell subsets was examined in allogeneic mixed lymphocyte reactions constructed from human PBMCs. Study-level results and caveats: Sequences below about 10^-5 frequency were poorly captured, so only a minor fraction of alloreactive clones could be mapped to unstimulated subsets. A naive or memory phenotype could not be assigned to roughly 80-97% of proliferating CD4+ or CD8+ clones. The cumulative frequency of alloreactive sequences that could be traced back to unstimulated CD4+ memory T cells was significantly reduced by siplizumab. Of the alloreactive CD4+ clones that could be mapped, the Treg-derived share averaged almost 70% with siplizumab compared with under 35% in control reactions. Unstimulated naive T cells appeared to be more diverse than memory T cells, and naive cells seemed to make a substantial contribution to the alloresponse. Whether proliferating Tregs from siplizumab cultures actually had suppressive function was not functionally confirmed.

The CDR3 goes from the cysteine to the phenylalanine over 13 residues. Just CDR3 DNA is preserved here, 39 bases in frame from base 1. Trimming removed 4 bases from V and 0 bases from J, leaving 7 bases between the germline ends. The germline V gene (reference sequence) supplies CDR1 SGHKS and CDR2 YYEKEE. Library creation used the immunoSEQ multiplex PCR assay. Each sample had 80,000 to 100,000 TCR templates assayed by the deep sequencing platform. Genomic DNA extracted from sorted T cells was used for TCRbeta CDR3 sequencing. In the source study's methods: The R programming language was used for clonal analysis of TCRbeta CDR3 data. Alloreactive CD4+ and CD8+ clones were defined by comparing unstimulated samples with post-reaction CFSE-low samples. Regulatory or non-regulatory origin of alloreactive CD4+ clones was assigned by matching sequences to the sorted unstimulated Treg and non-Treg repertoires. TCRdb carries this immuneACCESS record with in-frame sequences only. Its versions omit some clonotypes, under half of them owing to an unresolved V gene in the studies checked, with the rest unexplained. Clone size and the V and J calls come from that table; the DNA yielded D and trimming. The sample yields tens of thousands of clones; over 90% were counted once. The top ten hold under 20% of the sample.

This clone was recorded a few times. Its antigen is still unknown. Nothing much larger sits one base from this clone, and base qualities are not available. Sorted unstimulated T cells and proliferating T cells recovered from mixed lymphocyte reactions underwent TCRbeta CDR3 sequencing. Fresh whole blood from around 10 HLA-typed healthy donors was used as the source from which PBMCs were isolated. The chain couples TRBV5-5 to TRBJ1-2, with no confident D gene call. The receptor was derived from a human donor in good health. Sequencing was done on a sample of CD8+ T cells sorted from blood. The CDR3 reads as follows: CASSAKPNYGYTF. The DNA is TGTGCCAGCAGCGCAAAACCTAACTATGGCTACACCTTC.